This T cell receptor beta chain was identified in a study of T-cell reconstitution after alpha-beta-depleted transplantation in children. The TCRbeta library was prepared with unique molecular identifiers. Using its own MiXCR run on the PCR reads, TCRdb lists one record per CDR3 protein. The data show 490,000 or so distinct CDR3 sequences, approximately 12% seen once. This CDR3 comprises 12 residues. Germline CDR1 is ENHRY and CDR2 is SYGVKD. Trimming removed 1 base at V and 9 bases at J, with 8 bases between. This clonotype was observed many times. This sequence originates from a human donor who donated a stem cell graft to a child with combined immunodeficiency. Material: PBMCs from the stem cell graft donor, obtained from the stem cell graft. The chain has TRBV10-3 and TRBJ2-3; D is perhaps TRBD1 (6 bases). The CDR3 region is CAISEWGTTQYF. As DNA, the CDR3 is TGTGCCATCAGTGAGTGGGGGACAACGCAGTATTTT.